One and the same sample provided the 31 T cell receptor beta chains below, sequenced in a study of T cell responses to AZD1222 COVID-19 vaccine (dated by TCRdb to the early 2020s). Read against the paper, the sample's time point label means: baseline before first vaccination. Libraries were prepared through the immunoSEQ multiplex PCR assay. TCRdb re-hosts the immuneACCESS table, in-frame sequences only. Its copies lack some clones; in the studies checked, an unresolved V gene accounts for under half of them, and the cause for the rest is not known. The table for this sample lists more than 95,000 clones; roughly 86% of them were counted only once. The ten top clones hold 8.5% to 12% of the sample. Sequenced here: peripheral blood, sampled on day 0 of AZD1222 vaccination. These receptors originate from an adult in good health.

The chain recombines TRBV3-1 (or the pseudogene TRBV3-2) with TRBJ2-7; D ambiguous. CDR1 LGHDT and CDR2 YNNKEL come from the germline V gene (reference sequence). V lost 4 bases to trimming and J lost 2 bases, with 12 bases between them. This CDR3 is built from 14 residues. CDR3 DNA: TGTGCCAGCAGCCCTCGTTTGTCCCCCTACGAGCAGTACTTC. It codes for CASSPRLSPYEQYF.

The J gene is TRBJ2-1, the V gene TRBV14; tentatively, D is TRBD1 or TRBD2 (6 bases each). Germline V gene data show CDR1 as SGHDN and CDR2 as FVKESK. The CDR3 extends over 15 amino acids. Trimming cost V 2 bases and J 9 bases, with 17 bases left between them. The CDR3 here is CASSQTGGPGAEQFF. CDR3 nucleotide sequence: TGTGCCAGCAGCCAAACCGGGGGCCCTGGGGCTGAGCAGTTCTTC.

This clone was picked up one time. The chain is built from TRBV12-5 and TRBJ1-5; possibly TRBD1 for D (6 bases). V lost 0 bases, J lost 3 bases, and 9 bases lay in between. The CDR3 runs 15 residues. The germline V gene has CDR1 LGHNT and CDR2 FRNRAP. CDR3 loop: CASGLVAGVNQPQHF. The CDR3 nucleotides are TGTGCTAGTGGTTTGGTGGCAGGGGTCAATCAGCCCCAGCATTTT.

CDR3 coding DNA: TGTGCCAGCAGTTTGAGACAGGGTTCTAGCCAGCCCCAGCATTTT. Its translation: CASSLRQGSSQPQHF. V gene TRBV28 combines with J gene TRBJ1-5; 7 bases agree with TRBD1. The V segment lost 3 bases and the J segment 7 bases; nucleotides outside the gene matches: 9. CDR3 size: 15 residues. CDR1 is MDHEN, CDR2 SYDVKM, per germline. Full variable domain (outside the CDR3, taken from reference TRBV28 and TRBJ1-5): DVKVTQSSRYLVKRTGEKVFLECVQDMDHENMFWYRQDPGLGLRLIYFSYDVKMKEKGDIPEGYSVSREKKERFSLILESASTNQTSMYLCASSLRQGSSQPQHFGDGTRLSIL.

This chain joins TRBV27 and TRBJ1-5; TRBD1 matches 9 bases. CDR1 MNHEY and CDR2 SMNVEV come from the germline V gene (reference sequence). CDR3 size: 14 residues. With 5 bases clipped from V and 5 bases from J, the junction kept 4 bases outside the gene matches. CDR3 coding DNA: TGTGCCAGCAGTACAGGGGGCTCGGATCAGCCCCAGCATTTT. It encodes CASSTGGSDQPQHF.

The chain recombines TRBV9 with TRBJ2-5, with 14 bases identical to TRBD2. The germline V gene encodes CDR1 SGDLS and CDR2 YYNGEE. This CDR3 has 17 residues. The junction had 6 bases not matched to a gene; V was cut back by 4 bases and J by 1 base. The CDR3 region is CASSRGTSGSGQETQYF. The CDR3 DNA sequence: TGTGCCAGCAGCCGTGGGACTAGCGGGAGTGGCCAAGAGACCCAGTACTTC.

The V and J genes are TRBV2 and TRBJ2-1, with D unresolved. This CDR3 contains 15 residues. From germline, CDR1 is SNHLY and CDR2 FYNNEI. Trimming pared 2 bases from V and 7 bases from J, leaving 15 bases between. The DNA of the CDR3 is TGTGCCAGCAGTGAAACGAGCCCCCAACTGAATGAGCAGTTCTTC. As protein: CASSETSPQLNEQFF.

The V call is TRBV7-9, the J call TRBJ2-1; no clear D gene. This CDR3 region has 13 residues. Per germline, CDR1 SEHNR and CDR2 FQNEAQ (reference sequence). Between the trimmed V and J ends, which lost 1 base and 5 bases, there was a span of 6 bases. CDR3 sequence: CASSLGQHNEQFF. The DNA for the CDR3 is TGTGCCAGCAGCTTAGGCCAGCACAATGAGCAGTTCTTC. Together with reference TRBV7-9 and TRBJ2-1, the CDR3 gives the full variable domain: DTGVSQNPRHKITKRGQNVTFRCDPISEHNRLYWYRQTLGQGPEFLTYFQNEAQLEKSRLLSDRFSAERPKGSFSTLEIQRTEQGDSAMYLCASSLGQHNEQFFGPGTRLTVL.

The rearrangement joins TRBV7-2 to TRBJ2-7, with 7 nucleotides matching TRBD1. Germline CDR1 reads SGHTA; CDR2 reads FQGNSA. The CDR3 runs 14 residues. Losses at the gene ends were 5 bases for V and 4 bases for J; bases not matched to a gene: 8. The CDR3 nucleotides read TGTGCCAGCAGCCTCAGGACAGGCACTTACGAGCAGTACTTC. Translating it yields CASSLRTGTYEQYF.

This sequence joins TRBV3-1 (or the pseudogene TRBV3-2) and TRBJ2-3, with 8 positions matching TRBD1. The CDR3 is made up of 15 amino acids. Germline CDR1 is LGHDT and CDR2 is YNNKEL (reference sequence). V shed 2 bases, J shed 6 bases, and the junction held 7 bases outside the gene matches. The CDR3 spells CASSQRTGSVDTQYF. DNA for the CDR3: TGTGCCAGCAGCCAACGGACAGGGTCAGTTGATACGCAGTATTTT.

The chain links TRBV2 to TRBJ1-2; tentative D call: TRBD1 (6 bases). This CDR3 spans 15 amino acids. Germline CDR1 is SNHLY and CDR2 is FYNNEI. Trimming cost V 3 bases and J 0 bases, with 11 bases left between them. The CDR3 nucleotides are TGTGCCAGCAGTGAGGGGTCAGGGGCTAACTATGGCTACACCTTC. Amino acid sequence: CASSEGSGANYGYTF.

This sequence joins TRBV4-1 and TRBJ2-1, with D perhaps TRBD2 (5 bases). V lost 5 bases to trimming and J lost 2 bases, with 13 bases between them. The germline V gene has CDR1 MGHRA and CDR2 YSYEKL. The CDR3 loop spans 15 amino acids. The CDR3 sequence: CASSIERNTYNEQFF. CDR3 DNA sequence: TGCGCCAGCAGCATAGAGCGGAACACCTACAATGAGCAGTTCTTC.

The chain carries TRBV9 and TRBJ1-1, with D hard to call. The CDR3 runs to 12 residues. V lost 4 bases and J 5 bases, leaving 9 bases between the germline ends. The germline V gene has CDR1 SGDLS and CDR2 YYNGEE. CDR3 in amino acids: CASSPPGTEAFF. For the CDR3, the DNA is TGTGCCAGCAGCCCCCCCGGGACTGAAGCTTTCTTT.

The chain joins TRBV6-5 to TRBJ1-6, with D uncertain. Germline V gene data show CDR1 as MNHEY and CDR2 as SVGAGI. V was trimmed by 8 bases and J by 7 bases, leaving 12 bases between them. The CDR3 runs 13 residues. The CDR3: CASAGAPNSPLHF. CDR3 nucleotide sequence: TGTGCCAGCGCAGGCGCTCCCAATTCACCCCTCCACTTT.

V and J are TRBV30 and TRBJ1-4; D unresolved. The CDR3 extends over 15 amino acids. The germline gives CDR1 GTSNPN, CDR2 SVGIG (reference sequence). The ends were cut back, 0 bases at V and 7 bases at J, with 15 bases in the middle. The CDR3 sequence is CAWSVGGSIGEKLFF. The CDR3 nucleotides read TGTGCCTGGAGTGTGGGCGGCTCCATCGGTGAAAAACTGTTTTTT.

The rearrangement links TRBV27 to TRBJ1-6, with TRBD1 as a possible D gene (6 bases). Germline CDR1 is MNHEY and CDR2 is SMNVEV (reference sequence). There are 18 residues in the CDR3. Trimming pared 4 bases from V and 2 bases from J, leaving 18 bases between. As DNA, the CDR3 is TGTGCCAGCAGTTATGGACCGACAGGAGAAGCCTATAATTCACCCCTCCACTTT. Translating it yields CASSYGPTGEAYNSPLHF.

The V gene is TRBV2, the J gene TRBJ1-2; D is uncertain. Trimming left V 7 bases short and J 2 bases short, with 17 bases between. Germline lookup yields CDR1 SNHLY and CDR2 FYNNEI. The CDR3 has 15 residues. The CDR3 bases are TGTGCCAGCACGCCCCAAGTGTTGGCCAACTATGGCTACACCTTC. It codes for CASTPQVLANYGYTF.

The V gene is TRBV9, the J gene TRBJ2-5, with 9 bases fitting TRBD1. Germline CDR1 is SGDLS and CDR2 is YYNGEE. Losses at the gene ends were 3 bases for V and 5 bases for J; bases not matched to a gene: 14. The CDR3 loop spans 17 amino acids. The chain's CDR3 is CASSDGQNRGRLETQYF. The CDR3 bases are TGTGCCAGCAGCGACGGACAAAACAGGGGGCGCCTGGAGACCCAGTACTTC.

The rearrangement joins TRBV11-2 to TRBJ2-1, with D possibly matching TRBD2 (5 bases). V was cut by 8 bases and J by 2 bases, with 13 bases left in between. The CDR3 runs 14 residues. Germline V gives CDR1 SGHAT, CDR2 FQNNGV. The CDR3 sequence: CASSRAGPYNEQFF. The CDR3 DNA is TGTGCCAGCTCGCGGGCTGGACCCTACAATGAGCAGTTCTTC.

The chain has TRBV7-2 and TRBJ2-5, with TRBD2 identical over 10 bases. CDR3 length equals 16 residues. With 5 bases clipped from V and 4 bases from J, the junction kept 10 bases outside the gene matches. CDR1 SGHTA and CDR2 FQGNSA come from the germline V gene. CDR3 in DNA: TGTGCCAGCAGCCCCACCAGCGGGAGGGGGAGAGAGACCCAGTACTTC. Its translation is CASSPTSGRGRETQYF.

V and J are TRBV11-3 and TRBJ1-1; D is unresolved. This CDR3 is built from 14 residues. The V gene lost 1 base and the J gene lost 1 base, with 7 bases spanning the gap. Germline-derived CDR1 and CDR2 are SGHNT and YENEEA. CDR3 DNA: TGTGCCAGCAGCTTAGGTCCAGGGAACACTGAAGCTTTCTTT. This gives the protein CASSLGPGNTEAFF.

This clone was counted a single time. The rearrangement joins TRBV10-1 to TRBJ1-1, with 9 nucleotides matching TRBD1. The CDR3 covers 13 residues. Trimming took 6 bases from V and 4 from J; bases not matched to a gene: 3. CDR1 and CDR2 from the germline V gene are WNHNN and SYGVQD (reference sequence). Written as DNA, the CDR3 is TGCGCCAGCAGCGAGACAGGGGGCACTGAAGCTTTCTTT. Amino acid sequence: CASSETGGTEAFF.

V is TRBV27 and J is TRBJ2-7; D gene unclear. V was trimmed by 4 bases and J by 3 bases, leaving 10 bases between them. This CDR3 has 13 residues. Germline V gene lookup returns CDR1 MNHEY and CDR2 SMNVEV (reference sequence). CDR3 nucleotides: TGTGCCAGCAGTTACCCGACAAACTACGAGCAGTACTTC. Protein: CASSYPTNYEQYF.

The chain recombines TRBV15 with TRBJ1-5; the D is unclear. CDR1 and CDR2 (germline): LNHNV, YYDKDF (reference sequence). The CDR3 is made up of 14 amino acids. Trimming took off 1 base at V and 4 bases at J, with 8 bases between the two ends. The CDR3 bases are TGTGCCACCAGCAGAGCGTTGTTGAATCAGCCCCAGCATTTT. It is translated as CATSRALLNQPQHF.

The J gene is TRBJ1-5, the V gene TRBV19; 9 bases map to TRBD1. Trimming removed 5 bases from V and 2 bases from J; junction bases left unmatched: 7. The CDR3 totals 16 residues. The germline gives CDR1 LNHDA, CDR2 SQIVND (reference sequence). CDR3 sequence: CASSVQGARRNQPQHF. For the CDR3, the DNA is TGTGCCAGTAGTGTACAGGGGGCGAGGCGCAATCAGCCCCAGCATTTT.

The CDR3 protein is CASRFRRETSGSTTDTQYF. In nucleotides, the CDR3 is TGTGCAAGTCGCTTCCGGAGAGAGACTAGCGGGAGTACGACAGATACGCAGTATTTT. V usage is TRBV12-2 and J usage is TRBJ2-3; no DNA check was done on the table's D call, TRBD2. TRBV12-2 is termed a pseudogene. The CDR3 contains 19 residues.

This clone came up a few times. The chain links TRBV6-5 to TRBJ2-1, with 9 bases fitting TRBD2. CDR3 length: 15 residues. The germline V gene encodes CDR1 MNHEY and CDR2 SVGAGI. V trimming: 6 bases; J trimming: 4 bases; junction bases outside the gene matches: 7. The CDR3 DNA reads as TGTGCCAGCAGGTTGGCGGGAGGGTTTTACAATGAGCAGTTCTTC. This sequence encodes CASRLAGGFYNEQFF.

Only one count was recorded for this clone. The rearrangement joins TRBV10-2 to TRBJ1-5, with D unclear. The length of the CDR3 is 13 residues. With 2 bases removed from V and 5 bases from J, the gap between germline ends came to 7 bases. Germline CDR1 WSHSY, CDR2 SAAADI. The chain's CDR3 is CASSEGGHQPQHF. For the CDR3, the DNA is TGCGCCAGCAGTGAGGGTGGGCATCAGCCCCAGCATTTT.

The chain combines TRBV5-1 with TRBJ2-4, with D maybe TRBD2 (5 bases). The germline gives CDR1 SGHRS, CDR2 YFSETQ. CDR3 length: 16 amino acids. V lost 4 bases, J lost 2 bases, and 16 bases lay in between. CDR3 sequence reads: CASSLGNFGTKNIQYF. In nucleotides, the CDR3 is TGCGCCAGCAGCCTCGGAAATTTCGGGACCAAAAACATTCAGTACTTC.

The genes are TRBV2 and TRBJ2-2; the D gene could be TRBD1 or TRBD2 (6 bases each). The CDR3 contains 15 residues. The germline V and J ends were trimmed by 7 bases and 2 bases, with 14 bases remaining between them. Germline CDR1 SNHLY, CDR2 FYNNEI. As DNA, the CDR3 is TGTGCCAGCACCAGGGGAGGCGGTAACACCGGGGAGCTGTTTTTT. It encodes CASTRGGGNTGELFF.

This chain uses TRBV28 with TRBJ1-5, with TRBD1 identical over 10 bases. CDR1 and CDR2 (germline): MDHEN, SYDVKM. This CDR3 spans 17 amino acids. V dropped 5 bases and J dropped 0; count of bases not matched to a gene: 7. CDR3 sequence: CASSKGTGARSNQPQHF. CDR3 nucleotides: TGTGCCAGCAGTAAAGGGACAGGGGCCCGTAGCAATCAGCCCCAGCATTTT.